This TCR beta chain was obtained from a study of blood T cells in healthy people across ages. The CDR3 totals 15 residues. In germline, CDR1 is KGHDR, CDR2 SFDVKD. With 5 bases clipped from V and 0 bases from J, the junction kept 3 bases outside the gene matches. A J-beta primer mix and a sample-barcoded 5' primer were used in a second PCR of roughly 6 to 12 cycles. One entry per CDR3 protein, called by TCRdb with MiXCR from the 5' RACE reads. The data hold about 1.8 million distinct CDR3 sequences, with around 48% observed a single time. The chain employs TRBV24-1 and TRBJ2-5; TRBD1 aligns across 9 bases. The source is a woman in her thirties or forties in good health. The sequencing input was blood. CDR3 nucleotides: TGTGCCACCAGTGGGGGGGACAGGGACCAAGAGACCCAGTACTTC. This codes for CATSGGDRDQETQYF.